This TCR beta chain was identified during a study of identical twins (dated by TCRdb to about 2016). Context from the whole study: To test whether fetal clonotypes persist, this study deep-sequenced TCR alpha and beta repertoires from monozygotic twins, from unrelated adults of various ages, and from cord blood. Replicate twin experiments were performed at different times using different library preparation protocols to rule out contamination. The investigation overall reported the following: Compared with coincidental sharing between unrelated individuals, an excess of low generation-probability sequences was observed among out-of-frame TCR alpha sequences shared between twins. Fewer insertions were carried by abundant cord blood beta clonotypes; a weaker similar trend was observed in young adult naive repertoires, while no such trend was observed in memory repertoires. In monozygotic twins, out-of-frame TCR alpha sharing was systematically underestimated by recombination models, although the models agreed with sharing between unrelated individuals. Excess twin sharing in beta out-of-frame sequences was weaker because fewer shared sequences lowered the signal-to-noise ratio. Invariant T cells such as MAIT and iNKT could partly confound zero-insertion analyses, though diverse VJ usage argued against this for most clonotypes. Because the same donors could not be followed over many years, the conclusions relied on cross-sectional statistical analysis.

From the germline V gene, CDR1 is SGHRS and CDR2 is YFSETQ. V drops 3 bases and J drops 4 bases, leaving 10 bases in between. The CDR3 spans 14 residues, from the cysteine through the phenylalanine. Only CDR3 DNA remains: 42 bases, in frame from the first base. The library came from 5' RACE. Sequencing used an Illumina HiSeq 2000. Template switching introduced a universal primer binding site; the final cDNA contained a unique molecular identifier, enabling accurate counting of TCR cDNA molecules. Specific primers in the conserved constant-segment region were used to synthesize first-strand cDNA for TCR alpha and beta chains. To control for contamination, every cDNA library carried two barcodes: a SMART-Mk sample barcode plus Illumina barcodes. TruSeq adapter sequences, together with Illumina sample barcodes, were added in two successive PCR steps. The Illumina HiSeq platform was used with custom primers to sequence TCR alpha and beta cDNA libraries. The paper's processing steps were these. MiGEC was used to process raw reads and extract unique molecular identifiers, and MiXCR was used to find CDR3 positions. For each individual, recombination models were inferred using an EM algorithm with the repgenHMM and IGoR tools. Shared clonotype analysis was performed with the tcR package in R, normalizing sharing by the product of cloneset sizes. Out-of-frame nonproductive sequences were analyzed to study raw recombination free of thymic and clonal selection effects. TCRdb ran its own pipeline on the public reads, namely fastp trimming at Q25 and MiXCR clone calling, and kept in-frame beta chains. Rows are combined by CDR3 protein, so each entry shows the most common genes and DNA. The V and J calls here are based on TCRdb, not the publication. Recorded for this sample are around 550,000 distinct CDR3 sequences; roughly 15% of them occurred a single time. Roughly 0.43% of the sample lies in the top ten.

This clonotype was observed many times. The target of this receptor is not known. Base-call qualities are not available, and no considerably larger clone is one nucleotide away. All donors were healthy Caucasians. The twin cohort consisted of three pairs of female monozygotic twins, all aged roughly 18 to 29 years. Positive isolation kits from Invitrogen were used to isolate the CD4+ and CD8+ T cell populations. The sample also formed part of further work on yellow fever vaccine responses in identical twins. The second study's paper adds: According to the authors, the vaccine-induced T cell response in identical twins seemed to be partly convergent and partly specific to each individual. The study precisely tracked vaccine-responding T cell clones in identical twins.

This clonotype was sampled from a woman between 18 and 30 years old in good health. Material: CD4+ T cells sorted from blood. The sequence is built from TRBV5-1 and TRBJ2-2; matching of 5 bases hints at TRBD2 as the D gene. DNA sequence: TGCGCCAGCAGCTCATCTGGGAGCACCGGGGAGCTGTTTTTT. It is translated as CASSSSGSTGELFF.